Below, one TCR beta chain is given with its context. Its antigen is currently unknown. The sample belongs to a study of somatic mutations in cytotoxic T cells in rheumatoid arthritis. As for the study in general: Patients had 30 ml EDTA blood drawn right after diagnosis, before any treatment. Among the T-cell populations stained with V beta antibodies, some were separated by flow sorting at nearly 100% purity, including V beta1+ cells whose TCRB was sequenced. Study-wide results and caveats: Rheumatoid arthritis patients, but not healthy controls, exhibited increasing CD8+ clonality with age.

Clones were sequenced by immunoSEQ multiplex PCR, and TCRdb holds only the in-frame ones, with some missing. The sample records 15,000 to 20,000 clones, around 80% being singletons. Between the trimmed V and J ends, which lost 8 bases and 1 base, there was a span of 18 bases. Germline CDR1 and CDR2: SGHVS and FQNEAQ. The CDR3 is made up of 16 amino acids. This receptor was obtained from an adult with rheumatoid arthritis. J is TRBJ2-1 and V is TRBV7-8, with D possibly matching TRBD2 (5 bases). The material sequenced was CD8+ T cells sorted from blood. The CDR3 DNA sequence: TGTGCCAGCGGAGCCTCCCGACGGGGATCCTACAATGAGCAGTTCTTC. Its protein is CASGASRRGSYNEQFF.